One and the same sample provided the 7 T cell receptor beta chains below, sequenced in a study of control samples from healthy donors and cancer patients. Clones were sequenced by immunoSEQ multiplex PCR, and TCRdb holds only the in-frame ones, with some missing. The data hold about 130,000 clones, with roughly 90% observed a single time. The sequencing input was blood. The receptor source for this set is a woman in her 50s in good health.

J is TRBJ1-6 and V is TRBV10-1, with unresolved D. Trimming removed 3 bases at V and 7 bases at J, with 16 bases between. Germline-derived CDR1 and CDR2 are WNHNN and SYGVQD (reference sequence). The CDR3 covers 16 residues. The CDR3 here is CASSEFSGSGNSPLHF. The CDR3 region has the DNA TGCGCCAGCAGTGAATTCTCGGGGTCGGGAAATTCACCCCTCCACTTT.

V and J are TRBV6-1 and TRBJ1-5; D is unresolved. In germline, CDR1 is MNHNS, CDR2 SASEGT. The CDR3 is made up of 13 amino acids. The germline V and J ends were trimmed by 1 base and 6 bases, with 7 bases remaining between them. As DNA, the CDR3 is TGTGCCAGCAGTGAAGGGAAGGGTCAGCCCCAGCATTTT. Its protein is CASSEGKGQPQHF.

The chain employs TRBV3-1 (or the pseudogene TRBV3-2) and TRBJ1-4; TRBD1 aligns across 7 bases. The V and J ends lost 3 bases and 7 bases, in that order; junction bases with no gene match: 8. CDR1 and CDR2 from the germline V gene are LGHDT and YNNKEL (reference sequence). The CDR3 sequence is 15 residues long. The CDR3 sequence is CASSHAGRGPEKLFF. The CDR3 bases are TGTGCCAGCAGCCATGCGGGAAGGGGGCCTGAAAAACTGTTTTTT.

The gene calls are TRBV19 and TRBJ2-1; possible D gene TRBD2, 6 bases. Per the germline V gene, CDR1 is LNHDA and CDR2 is SQIVND (reference sequence). The CDR3 has 16 residues. V was clipped by 1 base and J by 0 bases, with 10 bases between them. The CDR3 loop is CASSIVGSGSYNEQFF. DNA for the CDR3: TGTGCCAGTAGTATAGTTGGTAGCGGCTCCTACAATGAGCAGTTCTTC.

This chain uses TRBV3-1 (or the pseudogene TRBV3-2) with TRBJ1-1, with D possibly being TRBD1 (6 bases). The CDR3 is made up of 12 amino acids. Trimming cost V 4 bases and J 10 bases, with 13 bases left between them. Germline V CDR1 and CDR2: LGHDT, YNNKEL (reference sequence). The CDR3 reads CASSPSEGGAFF. The CDR3 coding sequence is TGTGCCAGCAGCCCCTCCGAGGGGGGAGCTTTCTTT.

The rearrangement joins TRBV11-2 to TRBJ2-7; 9 bases align to TRBD2. Germline CDR1 SGHAT, CDR2 FQNNGV. The V segment lost 1 base and the J segment 4 bases; nucleotides outside the gene matches: 8. This CDR3 spans 16 amino acids. The CDR3 region has the DNA TGTGCCAGCAGCTTAGTAGGGCTAGCGGGACTGTACGAGCAGTACTTC. This translates into CASSLVGLAGLYEQYF.

This clone was detected a few times. The rearrangement joins TRBV7-9 to TRBJ2-5; D is undetermined. This CDR3 region has 14 residues. Between the trimmed V and J ends, which lost 5 bases and 3 bases, there was a span of 13 bases. The germline V gene encodes CDR1 SEHNR and CDR2 FQNEAQ (reference sequence). The CDR3: CASSATGGKETQYF. The CDR3 bases are TGTGCCAGCAGCGCAACTGGCGGAAAAGAGACCCAGTACTTC.